This T cell receptor (beta chain) was retrieved from a study of blood T cell repertoires in COVID-19. Study details: T cells, B-cell-depleted T cells, or PBMCs supplied cDNA or gDNA.

Adults between roughly 18 and 95 years of age took part from 20 to 25 US areas. Researchers sorted participants into cohorts using their self-reported clinical history. Per the authors' pipeline: Using reference gene primer amplification, nucleated cell counts were estimated. Measured with immunoSEQ multiplex PCR; TCRdb has only the in-frame clones, and not every one. That table is the source of V, J and clone size, and D and trimming were worked out from the DNA. The profile shows more than 250,000 clones, roughly 88% of them singletons. Germline CDR1 is LNHDA and CDR2 is SQIVND (reference sequence). V shed 7 bases and J 8 bases; nucleotides not matched to a gene: 10. The CDR3 is 14 amino acids.

The V call is TRBV19, the J call TRBJ1-4, with 7 nucleotides matching TRBD1. Sequenced input: PBMCs or T cells enriched from blood (not recorded which). This clonotype was sampled from a woman aged 40 to 50 with acute COVID-19. For the CDR3, the DNA is TGTGCCAGTACCACTCAGGGGGTTGGAGAAAAACTGTTTTTT. This encodes CASTTQGVGEKLFF.